Listed below are T cell receptor beta chains from one sample, sequenced in a study of cytomegalovirus exposure and HLA in healthy donors. Only in-frame clones appear in the TCRdb table, and some are missing; sequencing was by immunoSEQ multiplex PCR. The sample includes 140,000 or so clones, 70% to 90% of them seen just once. Source material: PBMCs. The receptors come from a young woman in good health and CMV-seropositive. CDR3s include the opening cysteine and the closing phenylalanine or tryptophan. The D gene is left open where the match is weak. Only some rows state a clone size, as once, few, many or a class for expanded clones.

>TRBJ2-2|.|TRBV7-9|few
TGTGCCAGCAAAAGGGGAGGACATGAAGCAGAGGAGCTGTTTTTT
CASKRGGHEAEELFF
>TRBJ1-6|TRBD1|TRBV7-6|.
TGTGCCAGCAGCTCTCGGACAGGGGAGACACCCCTCCACTTT
CASSSRTGETPLHF
>TRBJ2-1|.|TRBV6-1|.
TGTGCCAGCAGTGAAGGGCACCTCTACAATGAGCAGTTCTTC
CASSEGHLYNEQFF
>TRBJ1-5|.|TRBV12-2|.
TGTGCAAGTCGCTTACACCTTAAAACAGGGAAAGTTTACAATCAGCCCCAGCATTTT
CASRLHLKTGKVYNQPQHF
>TRBJ2-5|TRBD1|TRBV5-4|.
TGTGCCAGCAGCGCAACAGGGGCCCGGGAGACCCAGTACTTC
CASSATGARETQYF
>TRBJ1-5|TRBD1|TRBV6-6|.
TGTGCCAGCAGTTCACGTACGGACAGGGGCAATCAGCCCCAGCATTTT
CASSSRTDRGNQPQHF
>TRBJ2-7|.|TRBV6-1|many
TGTGCCAGCAGTGGACGGGCCGACAGCTCCTACGAGCAGTACTTC
CASSGRADSSYEQYF
>TRBJ2-1|TRBD2|TRBV10-1|.
TGCGCCAGCAGTCCAGTGGCGGGGGGGCAGGTCGATGAGCAGTTCTTC
CASSPVAGGQVDEQFF
>TRBJ2-5|TRBD1|TRBV5-1|.
TGCGCCAGCAGAGGATCAGGGGGCGCGGGAGAGACCCAGTACTTC
CASRGSGGAGETQYF
>TRBJ2-3|.|TRBV27|.
TGTGCCAGCTTGGGGCTAGCGACAGATACGCAGTATTTT
CASLGLATDTQYF
>TRBJ2-7|TRBD1|TRBV11-2|.
TGTGCCAGCAGCTTAGGACAGGGGGGCTACGAGCAGTACTTC
CASSLGQGGYEQYF
>TRBJ2-5|TRBD1|TRBV5-1|.
TGCGCCAGCAGCTTGGGCGGCAGGGGGCAAGAGACCCAGTACTTC
CASSLGGRGQETQYF
>TRBJ2-1|.|TRBV6-5|.
TGTGCCAGCAGTTACTCGAAGACTTACAATGAGCAGTTCTTC
CASSYSKTYNEQFF
>TRBJ2-5|.|TRBV7-7|.
TGTGCTAGCAGCTGGCGGGATTCCTCCGGGGAAGAGACCCAGTACTTC
CASSWRDSSGEETQYF
>TRBJ2-5|.|TRBV9|.
TGTGCCAGCAGCGGTGGGGCCGGGGAGACCCAGTACTTC
CASSGGAGETQYF
>TRBJ1-1|.|TRBV2|.
TGTGCCAGCAGTGTTCAGGGAATTGAAGCTTTCTTT
CASSVQGIEAFF
>TRBJ1-5|TRBD1|TRBV23-1|.
TGCGCCAGCAGTCCTCCCAGGGGGCTCCTTGGCAATCAGCCCCAGCATTTT
CASSPPRGLLGNQPQHF
>TRBJ2-7|TRBD1|TRBV2|once
TGTGCCAGCAGTGATCCGGGACAGGGGGCCTACGAGCAGTACTTC
CASSDPGQGAYEQYF
>TRBJ2-3|TRBD2|TRBV5-4|.
TGTGCCAGCAGCTGGGGACTAGCGGGCGCGACCCGCACAGATACGCAGTATTTT
CASSWGLAGATRTDTQYF
>TRBJ1-5|TRBD1|TRBV19|.
TGTGCCAGTAGTGGGACAGGCAATCAGCCCCAGCATTTT
CASSGTGNQPQHF
>TRBJ2-1|TRBD2|TRBV9|.
TGTGCCAGCAGCGTAGATTTCTTGTGGGAGGGCCTAGTGAATGAGCAGTTCTTC
CASSVDFLWEGLVNEQFF
>TRBJ2-5|TRBD1|TRBV7-9|.
TGTGCCAGCAGCACCACAGCCCAAGCCCAAGGGACAGAGATGGAGACCCAGTACTTC
CASSTTAQAQGTEMETQYF
>TRBJ2-7|TRBD1|TRBV4-2|.
TGTGCCAGCAGCCACCAAGACAGGGGGTTCGAGCAGTACTTC
CASSHQDRGFEQYF
>TRBJ2-1|TRBD2|TRBV7-6|.
TGTGCCAGCAGCTTCCTAGCGGGAAACAATGAGCAGTTCTTC
CASSFLAGNNEQFF
>TRBJ2-2|.|TRBV2|.
TGTGCCAGCAGGGGGAGAGGGACCGGGGAGCTGTTTTTT
CASRGRGTGELFF
>TRBJ2-1|.|TRBV9|once
TGTGCCAGCAGCCCTACAGGGACGTACTCCTACAATGAGCAGTTCTTC
CASSPTGTYSYNEQFF
>TRBJ2-3|.|TRBV9|.
TGTGCCAGCAGCGTAGCGGCAGGGGGTAGCGGAATAGCAACAGATACGCAGTATTTT
CASSVAAGGSGIATDTQYF
>TRBJ2-3|.|TRBV7-6|.
TGTGCCAGCAGCTTAACCCCTCTGACTAGAGGGTCGAGCACAGATACGCAGTATTTT
CASSLTPLTRGSSTDTQYF
>TRBJ2-7|TRBD2|TRBV5-6|few
TGTGCCAGCAGCTTGGCGGGGACTACCACCCTCTACGAGCAGTACTTC
CASSLAGTTTLYEQYF
>TRBJ2-2|.|TRBV29-1|once
TGCAGCGTTTATGAGACATCGAACACCGGGGAGCTGTTTTTT
CSVYETSNTGELFF
>TRBJ2-5|TRBD1|TRBV15|.
TGTGCCACCCGGAACGACAGGGGGCGAGAGACCCAGTACTTC
CATRNDRGRETQYF
>TRBJ2-1|TRBD2|TRBV5-5|.
TGTGCCAGCAGCTTGTCGCCTAGCGGGAGGGTTGATGAGCAGTTCTTC
CASSLSPSGRVDEQFF